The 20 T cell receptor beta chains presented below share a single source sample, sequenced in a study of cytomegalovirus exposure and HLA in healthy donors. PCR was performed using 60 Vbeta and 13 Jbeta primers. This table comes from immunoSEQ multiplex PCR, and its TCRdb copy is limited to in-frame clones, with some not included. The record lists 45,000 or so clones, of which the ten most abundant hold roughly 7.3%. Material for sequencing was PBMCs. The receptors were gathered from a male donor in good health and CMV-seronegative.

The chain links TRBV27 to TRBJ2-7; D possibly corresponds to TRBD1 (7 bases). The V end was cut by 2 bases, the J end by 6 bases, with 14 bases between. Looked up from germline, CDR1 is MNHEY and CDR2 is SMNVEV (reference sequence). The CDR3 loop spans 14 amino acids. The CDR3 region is CASSLQGGNGEQYF. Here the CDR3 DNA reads TGTGCCAGCAGTTTACAGGGGGGCAATGGCGAGCAGTACTTC.

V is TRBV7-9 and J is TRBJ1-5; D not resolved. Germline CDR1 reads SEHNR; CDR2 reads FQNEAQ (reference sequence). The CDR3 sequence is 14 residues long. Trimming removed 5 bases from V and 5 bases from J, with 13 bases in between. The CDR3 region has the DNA TGTGCCAGCAGCCCTGACACAAACTATCAGCCCCAGCATTTT. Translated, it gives CASSPDTNYQPQHF.

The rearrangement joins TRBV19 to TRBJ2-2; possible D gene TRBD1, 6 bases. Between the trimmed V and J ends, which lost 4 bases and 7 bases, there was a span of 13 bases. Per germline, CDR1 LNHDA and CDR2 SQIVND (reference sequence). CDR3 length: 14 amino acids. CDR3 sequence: CASSTTGANGELFF. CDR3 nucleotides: TGTGCCAGTAGTACGACAGGTGCTAACGGGGAGCTGTTTTTT.

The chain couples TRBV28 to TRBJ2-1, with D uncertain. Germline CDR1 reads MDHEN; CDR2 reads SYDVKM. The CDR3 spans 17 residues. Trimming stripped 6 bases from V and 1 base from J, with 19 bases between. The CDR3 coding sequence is TGTGCCAGCAGCCCTATTGACATCCTGCTATCCTACAATGAGCAGTTCTTC. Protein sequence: CASSPIDILLSYNEQFF.

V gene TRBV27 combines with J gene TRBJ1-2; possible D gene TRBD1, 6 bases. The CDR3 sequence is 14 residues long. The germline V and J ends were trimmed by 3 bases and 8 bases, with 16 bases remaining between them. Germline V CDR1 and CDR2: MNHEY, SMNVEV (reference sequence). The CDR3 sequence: CASSFRRGTRGYTF. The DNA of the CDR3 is TGTGCCAGCAGTTTTCGCAGGGGAACTCGAGGCTACACCTTC.

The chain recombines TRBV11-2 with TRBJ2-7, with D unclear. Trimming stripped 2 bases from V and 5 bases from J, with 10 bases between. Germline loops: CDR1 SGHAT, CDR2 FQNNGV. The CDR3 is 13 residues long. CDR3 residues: CASSLLVLHEQYF. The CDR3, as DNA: TGTGCCAGCAGCTTACTAGTCCTCCACGAGCAGTACTTC.

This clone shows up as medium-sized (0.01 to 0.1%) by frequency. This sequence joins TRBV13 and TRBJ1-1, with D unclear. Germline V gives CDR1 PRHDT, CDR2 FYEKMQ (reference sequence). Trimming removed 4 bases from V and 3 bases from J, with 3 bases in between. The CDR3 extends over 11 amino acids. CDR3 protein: CASSSDTEAFF. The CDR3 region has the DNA TGTGCCAGCAGCTCGGACACTGAAGCTTTCTTT.

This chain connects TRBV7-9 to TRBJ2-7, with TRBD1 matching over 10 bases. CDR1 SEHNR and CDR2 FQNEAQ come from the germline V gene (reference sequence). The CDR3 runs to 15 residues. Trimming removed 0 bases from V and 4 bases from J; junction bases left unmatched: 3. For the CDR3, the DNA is TGTGCCAGCAGCTTAGCCGGACAGGGGGGATACGAGCAGTACTTC. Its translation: CASSLAGQGGYEQYF.

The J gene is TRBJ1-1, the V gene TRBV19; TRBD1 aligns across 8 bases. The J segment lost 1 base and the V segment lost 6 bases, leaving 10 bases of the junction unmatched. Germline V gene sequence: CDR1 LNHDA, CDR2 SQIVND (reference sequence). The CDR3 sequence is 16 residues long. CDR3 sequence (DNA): TGTGCCAGTAGGACGGCAGGGGGCGCCCAGAACACTGAAGCTTTCTTT. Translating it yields CASRTAGGAQNTEAFF.

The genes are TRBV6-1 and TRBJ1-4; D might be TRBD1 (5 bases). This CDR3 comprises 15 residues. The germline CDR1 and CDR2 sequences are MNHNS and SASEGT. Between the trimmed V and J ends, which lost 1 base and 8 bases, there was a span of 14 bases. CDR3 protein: CASSEEGRVWEKLFF. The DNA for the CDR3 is TGTGCCAGCAGTGAAGAAGGCAGGGTATGGGAAAAACTGTTTTTT.

CDR3 coding DNA: TGTGCCAGCAACGGGGACAGGGAATACGAGCAGTACTTC. As protein: CASNGDREYEQYF. The rearrangement links TRBV2 to TRBJ2-7, with 9 bases that match TRBD1. V was pared by 7 bases and J by 4 bases, with 5 bases of the junction left unmatched. Germline V gene data show CDR1 as SNHLY and CDR2 as FYNNEI. The CDR3 length is 13 residues.

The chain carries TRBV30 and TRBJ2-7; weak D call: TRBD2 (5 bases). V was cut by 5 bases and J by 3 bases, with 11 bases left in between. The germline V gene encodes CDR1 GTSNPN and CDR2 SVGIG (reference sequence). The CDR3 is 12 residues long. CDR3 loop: CAWGFGLYEQYF. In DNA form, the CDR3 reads TGTGCCTGGGGTTTCGGACTCTACGAGCAGTACTTC.

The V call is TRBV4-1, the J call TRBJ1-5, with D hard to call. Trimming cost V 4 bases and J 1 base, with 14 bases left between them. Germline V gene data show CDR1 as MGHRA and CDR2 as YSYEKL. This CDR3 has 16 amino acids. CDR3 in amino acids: CASSPQPAGSNQPQHF. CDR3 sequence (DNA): TGCGCCAGCAGCCCCCAGCCCGCCGGGAGCAATCAGCCCCAGCATTTT.

CDR3 coding DNA: TGTGCCAGCAGCTTGGGCAGGGGGCGCGGGGACTATGGCTACACCTTC. Translating gives CASSLGRGRGDYGYTF. The gene calls are TRBV13 and TRBJ1-2; 8 positions match TRBD1. Germline values: CDR1 PRHDT, CDR2 FYEKMQ (reference sequence). The CDR3 covers 16 residues. Losses at the gene ends were 3 bases for V and 3 bases for J; bases not matched to a gene: 9.

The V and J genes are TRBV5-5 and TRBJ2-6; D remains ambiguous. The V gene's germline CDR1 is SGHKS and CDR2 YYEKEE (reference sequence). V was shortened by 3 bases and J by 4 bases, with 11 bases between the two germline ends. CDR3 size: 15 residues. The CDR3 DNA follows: TGTGCCAGCAGCTCGTTCCTTGTGGGGGCCAACGTCCTGACTTTC. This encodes CASSSFLVGANVLTF.

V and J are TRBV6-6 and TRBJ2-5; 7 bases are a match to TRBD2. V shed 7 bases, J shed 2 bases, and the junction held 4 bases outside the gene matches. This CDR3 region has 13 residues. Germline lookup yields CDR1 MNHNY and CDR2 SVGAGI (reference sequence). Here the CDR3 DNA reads TGTGCCAGCATCCGGGGGGATCAAGAGACCCAGTACTTC. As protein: CASIRGDQETQYF.

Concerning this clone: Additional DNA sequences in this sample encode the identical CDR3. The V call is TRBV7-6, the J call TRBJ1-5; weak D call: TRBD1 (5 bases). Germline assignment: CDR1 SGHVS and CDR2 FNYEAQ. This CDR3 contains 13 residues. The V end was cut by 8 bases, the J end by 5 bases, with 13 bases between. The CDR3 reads CASAAGYDQPQHF. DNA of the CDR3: TGTGCCAGCGCAGCAGGGTACGATCAGCCCCAGCATTTT.

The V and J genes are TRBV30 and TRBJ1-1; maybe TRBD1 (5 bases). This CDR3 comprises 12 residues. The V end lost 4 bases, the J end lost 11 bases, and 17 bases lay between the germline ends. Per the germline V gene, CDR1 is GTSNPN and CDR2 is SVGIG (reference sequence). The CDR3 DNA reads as TGTGCCTGGACAAAAGGAGACAGATCGGCTTTCTTT. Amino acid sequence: CAWTKGDRSAFF.

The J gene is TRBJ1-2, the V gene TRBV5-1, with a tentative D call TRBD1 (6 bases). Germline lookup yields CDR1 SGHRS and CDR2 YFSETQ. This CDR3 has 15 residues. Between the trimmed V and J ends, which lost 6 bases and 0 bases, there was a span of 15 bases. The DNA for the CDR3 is TGCGCCAGCATCCCCGGGGGGGCTTCTAACTATGGCTACACCTTC. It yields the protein CASIPGGASNYGYTF.

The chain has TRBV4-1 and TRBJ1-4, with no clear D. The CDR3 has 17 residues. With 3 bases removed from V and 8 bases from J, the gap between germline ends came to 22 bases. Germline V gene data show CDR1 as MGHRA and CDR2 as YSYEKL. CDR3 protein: CASSQGTPGKKGEKLFF. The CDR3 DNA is TGCGCCAGCAGCCAGGGCACCCCGGGGAAAAAAGGGGAAAAACTGTTTTTT.